These 31 T cell receptor beta chains share one sample of origin, sequenced in a study of Ad26.COV2.S vaccination and SARS-CoV-2 variants. Here immunoSEQ multiplex PCR was the method, and the copy in TCRdb shows in-frame clones only, minus some. The sample yields roughly 100,000 clones, around 81% seen once. The sample was peripheral blood, taken after recovery from COVID-19. The receptors derive from a human donor who had recovered from COVID-19.

The chain has TRBV5-1 and TRBJ1-2, with 7 bases aligning to TRBD1. The trim removed 0 bases at V and 8 bases at J, leaving 7 bases unmatched. CDR3 length: 14 amino acids. Germline assignment: CDR1 SGHRS and CDR2 YFSETQ. CDR3 sequence (DNA): TGCGCCAGCAGCTTGGGACAGGGAGTGAGAGGCTACACCTTC. Translation: CASSLGQGVRGYTF.

The chain couples TRBV2 to TRBJ2-2; 8 bases fit TRBD2. The CDR3 consists of 15 residues. With 2 bases clipped from V and 2 bases from J, the junction kept 1 base outside the gene matches. Germline CDR1 SNHLY, CDR2 FYNNEI. In DNA, the CDR3 is TGTGCCAGCAGTGAACTAGCGGGCAACACCGGGGAGCTGTTTTTT. Translation: CASSELAGNTGELFF. The entire variable domain, with the rest obtained from reference TRBV2 and TRBJ2-2, is as follows: EPEVTQTPSHQVTQMGQEVILRCVPISNHLYFYWYRQILGQKVEFLVSFYNNEISEKSEIFDDQFSVERPDGSNFTLKIRSTKLEDSAMYFCASSELAGNTGELFFGEGSRLTVL.

V usage is TRBV7-7 and J usage is TRBJ2-5; TRBD1 matches at 8 bases. V lost 11 bases and J lost 4; bases outside the gene matches: 9. Looked up from germline, CDR1 is SSHAT and CDR2 is FNYEAQ (reference sequence). The CDR3 runs 13 residues. The CDR3 protein is CASGRGRGETQYF. The CDR3 DNA reads as TGTGCCTCAGGCAGGGGGCGCGGAGAGACCCAGTACTTC.

This clone is a singleton in its sample. This sequence joins TRBV7-6 and TRBJ1-1, with 7 bases that match TRBD1. V shed 5 bases, J shed 6 bases, and the junction held 15 bases outside the gene matches. Germline CDR1 reads SGHVS; CDR2 reads FNYEAQ. The CDR3 loop spans 16 amino acids. The CDR3: CASSTLPGQPFSEAFF. Here the CDR3 DNA reads TGTGCCAGCAGCACCCTACCGGGACAGCCTTTCTCTGAAGCTTTCTTT. Filled out from reference TRBV7-6 and TRBJ1-1, the complete variable domain reads GAGVSQSPRYKVTKRGQDVALRCDPISGHVSLYWYRQALGQGPEFLTYFNYEAQQDKSGLPNDRFSAERPEGSISTLTIQRTEQRDSAMYRCASSTLPGQPFSEAFFGQGTRLTVV.

The chain uses TRBV6-6 and TRBJ1-3, with D unclear. This CDR3 spans 16 amino acids. CDR1 is MNHNY and CDR2 is SVGAGI in the germline V gene (reference sequence). V was pared by 0 bases and J by 0 bases, with 9 bases between. The CDR3 DNA sequence: TGTGCCAGCAGTTACTCGATAGGTCTCTCTGGAAACACCATATATTTT. Protein sequence: CASSYSIGLSGNTIYF.

CDR3 region: CASSLEASDYGYTF. The CDR3 region has the DNA TGTGCCAGCAGCTTGGAGGCGTCGGACTATGGCTACACCTTC. The chain employs TRBV5-6 and TRBJ1-2; the D is unclear. Trimming took off 0 bases at V and 3 bases at J, with 9 bases between the two ends. Per the germline V gene, CDR1 is SGHDT and CDR2 is YYEEEE. CDR3 size: 14 residues.

CDR3 nucleotides: TGCGCCAGCAGCTCGACAGGAGCCTCCTACGAGCAGTACTTC. As protein: CASSSTGASYEQYF. The chain uses TRBV5-1 and TRBJ2-7, with D possibly matching TRBD1 (6 bases). Germline CDR1 SGHRS, CDR2 YFSETQ. This CDR3 contains 14 residues. V lost 3 bases, J lost 0 bases, and 10 bases lay in between.

This chain connects TRBV21-1 to TRBJ2-1. TRBV21-1 is recorded as a pseudogene. This CDR3 has 18 residues. CDR3 sequence (DNA): TGTGCCAGCAGCAAAGCGCTAAGGAACGTGAGCTCCTACAATGAGCAGTTCTTC. Residues: CASSKALRNVSSYNEQFF.

This chain uses TRBV9 with TRBJ2-1; no clear D. This CDR3 has 14 residues. The V end was cut by 0 bases, the J end by 7 bases, with 11 bases between. CDR1 is SGDLS and CDR2 is YYNGEE in the germline V gene. The CDR3 nucleotides read TGTGCCAGCAGCGTAGGGTACAACCAGAATGAGCAGTTCTTC. Protein: CASSVGYNQNEQFF.

The chain links TRBV28 to TRBJ2-5, with D tentatively TRBD1 (5 bases). Germline assignment: CDR1 MDHEN and CDR2 SYDVKM. The CDR3 runs 16 residues. The V end lost 5 bases, the J end lost 3 bases, and 19 bases lay between the germline ends. The DNA of the CDR3 is TGTGCCAGCAGTCCCCCGGGCAGGGCCTTCGAAGAGACCCAGTACTTC. This encodes CASSPPGRAFEETQYF.

The chain recombines TRBV7-6 with TRBJ2-3; D remains ambiguous. The V end was cut by 5 bases, the J end by 2 bases, with 5 bases between. In germline, CDR1 is SGHVS, CDR2 FNYEAQ. This CDR3 is built from 12 residues. DNA for the CDR3: TGTGCCAGCAGCCTTGCCACAGATACGCAGTATTTT. Its protein is CASSLATDTQYF.

The chain joins TRBV4-1 to TRBJ1-6; a weak D match, TRBD1 (6 bases). This CDR3 has 16 amino acids. Germline V gene lookup returns CDR1 MGHRA and CDR2 YSYEKL. V dropped 1 base and J dropped 5 bases, with 12 bases sitting between them. CDR3 protein: CASSQGPGQNNSPLHF. CDR3 in DNA: TGCGCCAGCAGCCAAGGACCGGGACAAAATAATTCACCCCTCCACTTT.

The chain couples TRBV18 to TRBJ1-5; 7 nucleotides align to TRBD1. The CDR3 totals 14 residues. The trim removed 6 bases at V and 3 bases at J, leaving 5 bases unmatched. CDR1 is KGHSH and CDR2 is LQKENI in the germline V gene. CDR3 in DNA: TGTGCCAGCTCGGCCACAGGGGACAATCAGCCCCAGCATTTT. This gives the protein CASSATGDNQPQHF. Full variable domain (outside the CDR3, taken from reference TRBV18 and TRBJ1-5): NAGVMQNPRHLVRRRGQEARLRCSPMKGHSHVYWYRQLPEEGLKFMVYLQKENIIDESGMPKERFSAEFPKEGPSILRIQQVVRGDSAAYFCASSATGDNQPQHFGDGTRLSIL.

The sample holds a few counts of this clone. V is TRBV19 and J is TRBJ1-2; 8 nucleotides match TRBD1. Per the germline V gene, CDR1 is LNHDA and CDR2 is SQIVND (reference sequence). The CDR3 consists of 14 residues. The V gene end was trimmed by 6 bases and the J gene end by 4 bases; junction bases not matched to a gene: 7. Here the CDR3 DNA reads TGTGCCAGTAGAGAGACAGGGGACCTCTATGGCTACACCTTC. It encodes CASRETGDLYGYTF.

The rearrangement uses TRBV6-4 and TRBJ2-5; 8 nucleotides match TRBD1. The V gene end was trimmed by 6 bases and the J gene end by 5 bases; junction bases not matched to a gene: 5. The CDR3 spans 13 residues. Per germline, CDR1 MRHNA and CDR2 SNTAGT. CDR3 region: CASSGQGGETQYF. In nucleotides, the CDR3 is TGTGCCAGCAGCGGACAGGGTGGGGAGACCCAGTACTTC.

The J gene is TRBJ1-5, the V gene TRBV19, with unresolved D. The germline V gene encodes CDR1 LNHDA and CDR2 SQIVND (reference sequence). This CDR3 has 13 amino acids. Trimming took off 3 bases at V and 9 bases at J, with 12 bases between the two ends. CDR3: CASSIGGNRPQHF. As DNA, the CDR3 is TGTGCCAGTAGTATCGGAGGGAACCGGCCCCAGCATTTT. Complete variable domain (other parts from reference TRBV19 and TRBJ1-5): DGGITQSPKYLFRKEGQNVTLSCEQNLNHDAMYWYRQDPGQGLRLIYYSQIVNDFQKGDIAEGYSVSREKKESFPLTVTSAQKNPTAFYLCASSIGGNRPQHFGDGTRLSIL.

J is TRBJ2-3 and V is TRBV5-4; D may correspond to TRBD1 or TRBD2 (6 bases each). This CDR3 is 13 amino acids long. Between the trimmed V and J ends, which lost 5 bases and 4 bases, there was a span of 11 bases. From germline, CDR1 is SGHNT and CDR2 YYREEE (reference sequence). CDR3 bases: TGTGCCAGCAGGTCGAGGGGGGCAGATACGCAGTATTTT. It codes for CASRSRGADTQYF.

The table lists this clone with a count of one. This chain joins TRBV7-6 and TRBJ2-1, with TRBD1 matching 7 bases. After removal of 5 bases from V and 10 bases from J, the junction contained 8 bases not matched to a gene. CDR1 SGHVS and CDR2 FNYEAQ come from the germline V gene. The CDR3 is 13 residues long. The CDR3 nucleotides read TGTGCCAGCAGCAACGACAGGGAAAGGGAGCAGTTCTTC. This gives the protein CASSNDREREQFF.

V and J are TRBV30 and TRBJ1-2; D might be TRBD1 (6 bases). Germline CDR1 reads GTSNPN; CDR2 reads SVGIG (reference sequence). Trimming stripped 3 bases from V and 6 bases from J, with 11 bases between. The CDR3 has 12 residues. The CDR3 sequence is CAWRTGSDGYTF. CDR3 sequence (DNA): TGTGCCTGGAGAACAGGGTCCGATGGCTACACCTTC.

The chain couples TRBV5-1 to TRBJ2-7; a weak D match, TRBD2 (6 bases). This CDR3 contains 15 residues. Germline CDR1 and CDR2: SGHRS and YFSETQ. V was trimmed by 4 bases and J by 4 bases, leaving 18 bases between them. DNA for the CDR3: TGCGCCAGCAGCCCTCTAGCGACAGCCCTATACGAGCAGTACTTC. Protein sequence: CASSPLATALYEQYF.

The chain recombines TRBV5-5 with TRBJ2-7, with 11 bases lining up with TRBD1. The CDR3 sequence is 15 residues long. In germline, CDR1 is SGHKS, CDR2 YYEKEE (reference sequence). Unmatched junction bases numbered 1, after V lost 0 bases and J lost 2 bases. The CDR3 coding sequence is TGTGCCAGCAGCTTGGGGACAGGGGGCACCTACGAGCAGTACTTC. Encoded protein: CASSLGTGGTYEQYF.

The chain couples TRBV7-2 to TRBJ2-2, with D perhaps TRBD2 (5 bases). Trimming took 1 base from V and 6 from J, leaving 9 bases between them. The CDR3 totals 14 residues. Germline V CDR1 and CDR2: SGHTA, FQGNSA. In DNA, the CDR3 is TGTGCCAGCAGCTTAGTTCGGCGGGCCGGGGAGCTGTTTTTT. Its protein product is CASSLVRRAGELFF.

This chain connects TRBV30 to TRBJ2-7; TRBD1 matches at 9 bases. The CDR3 is 15 residues long. The germline V gene has CDR1 GTSNPN and CDR2 SVGIG (reference sequence). The ends lost 0 bases at V and 1 base at J; junction bases unmatched: 4. The CDR3 spells CAWSVSGTGSYEQYF. The CDR3 DNA reads as TGTGCCTGGAGTGTATCCGGGACAGGGTCCTACGAGCAGTACTTC.

This rearrangement joins TRBV6-1 to TRBJ2-5; a weak D match, TRBD1 (6 bases). The length of the CDR3 is 16 residues. V was trimmed by 3 bases and J by 2 bases, leaving 16 bases between them. The germline CDR1 and CDR2 sequences are MNHNS and SASEGT. CDR3 loop: CASSEGSGVIQETQYF. CDR3 in DNA: TGTGCCAGCAGTGAGGGGTCAGGGGTTATACAAGAGACCCAGTACTTC.

The chain has TRBV13 and TRBJ1-1, with TRBD1 as a possible D gene (6 bases). The germline V gene has CDR1 PRHDT and CDR2 FYEKMQ (reference sequence). V lost 3 bases to trimming and J lost 0 bases, with 8 bases between them. This CDR3 is built from 14 residues. This CDR3 is CASSLTGMNTEAFF. In DNA form, the CDR3 reads TGTGCCAGCAGCTTGACAGGCATGAACACTGAAGCTTTCTTT. The complete variable domain, with remaining parts taken from reference TRBV13 and TRBJ1-1, reads AAGVIQSPRHLIKEKRETATLKCYPIPRHDTVYWYQQGPGQDPQFLISFYEKMQSDKGSIPDRFSAQQFSDYHSELNMSSLELGDSALYFCASSLTGMNTEAFFGQGTRLTVV.

This chain uses TRBV28 with TRBJ2-7; maybe TRBD2 (6 bases). Germline loops: CDR1 MDHEN, CDR2 SYDVKM. Trimming removed 4 bases at V and 7 bases at J, with 17 bases between. CDR3 length equals 14 residues. The CDR3 DNA follows: TGTGCCAGCAGTTATAGGGGACTCCCCGGAGAGCAGTACTTC. The encoded protein is CASSYRGLPGEQYF.

This chain uses TRBV6-5 with TRBJ1-2; D unresolved. With 7 bases removed from V and 0 bases from J, the gap between germline ends came to 15 bases. Germline assignment: CDR1 MNHEY and CDR2 SVGAGI. The CDR3 is 15 residues long. The CDR3 loop is CASILAVRSNYGYTF. Here the CDR3 DNA reads TGTGCCAGCATATTGGCGGTCCGGTCTAACTATGGCTACACCTTC.

The chain recombines TRBV6-6 with TRBJ1-3; a possible D gene is TRBD1 (5 bases). Germline-derived CDR1 and CDR2 are MNHNY and SVGAGI (reference sequence). The CDR3 is 14 residues long. Trimming took 2 bases from V and 4 from J, leaving 9 bases between them. In DNA, the CDR3 is TGTGCCAGCAGTTACACAGGTGGGGGAAACACCATATATTTT. Amino acids: CASSYTGGGNTIYF.

This clone came up many times. The V call is TRBV27, the J call TRBJ1-2; tentative D call: TRBD1 (6 bases). The CDR3 is 13 amino acids. Germline loops: CDR1 MNHEY, CDR2 SMNVEV (reference sequence). Trimming left V 5 bases short and J 7 bases short, with 14 bases between. CDR3 region: CASSTLQGGGYTF. As DNA, the CDR3 is TGTGCCAGCAGTACCTTACAGGGCGGTGGCTACACCTTC.

The V call is TRBV7-9, the J call TRBJ1-6; D perhaps matches TRBD1 (5 bases). V was shortened by 3 bases and J by 7 bases, with 13 bases between the two germline ends. Germline V lookup: CDR1 SEHNR, CDR2 FQNEAQ (reference sequence). This CDR3 has 15 amino acids. The CDR3 sequence is CASSFYRRDNSPLHF. The CDR3 region has the DNA TGTGCCAGCAGCTTCTACCGCAGGGACAATTCACCCCTCCACTTT.

CDR3 sequence (DNA): TGCGCCAGCAGCTTTTCGACAGGGCGGGTACCCTACGAGCAGTACTTC. It encodes CASSFSTGRVPYEQYF. The genes are TRBV5-1 and TRBJ2-7; 7 nucleotides match TRBD1. Germline loops: CDR1 SGHRS, CDR2 YFSETQ. This CDR3 region has 16 residues. The trim removed 2 bases at V and 2 bases at J, leaving 10 bases unmatched.